Sequencing of this T cell receptor beta chain was carried out in a study of OX40 agonist ivuxolimab in advanced cancers. Overall study context: Patients assigned to dose escalation were diagnosed with hepatocellular carcinoma, melanoma, renal cell or head and neck cancer.

General study points: CD4+ and CD8+ T cells in blood underwent clonal expansion by week 6 at 0.1 to 3.0 mg/kg.

This clone has just a few counts. Antigen: not known. Assay used: immunoSEQ multiplex PCR; TCRdb lists only in-frame clones, some missing. The sample has tens of thousands of clones, more than 65% seen once. The origin of this receptor is an adult with an advanced solid tumor such as melanoma, head and neck, liver or kidney cancer. The sample consisted of CD4+ or CD8+ T cells sorted from blood, taken in a trial of the OX40 agonist ivuxolimab.

For the CDR3, the DNA is TGTGCCAGCAGCGTATCCGGGGAAAGCGGAAACACCATATATTTT. Encoded protein: CASSVSGESGNTIYF. V and J are TRBV9 and TRBJ1-3; D call uncertain. V lost 1 base and J 4 bases, leaving 12 bases between the germline ends. In germline, CDR1 is SGDLS, CDR2 YYNGEE. CDR3 length: 15 amino acids.